These T cell receptor beta chains were read from a single sample in a study of T cell repertoires in cytomegalovirus infection. TCRdb ran MiXCR on the reads and lists one entry per CDR3 protein. The sample contains about 230,000 distinct CDR3 sequences, about 20% of which appear only once. Sequences were obtained from CD8+ T cells from PBMCs. Receptors were obtained from a human donor in good health (CMV status not recorded). Some clones in this sample may be carry-over from other donors' samples. Each CDR3 is given with its conserved first and last residue. A D gene is named only where the DNA matches it firmly. Clone sizes are given selectively: once, few, many, or a class where the clone is expanded.

TRBV12-3/TRBV12-4	.	TRBJ2-5	.	TGTGCCAGCAGTTTTGTCGGGCAGTCTGGCGGGGAGACCCAGTACTTC	CASSFVGQSGGETQYF
TRBV5-4	.	TRBJ2-1	.	TGTGCCAGCAGCTTGGATCTAGTGGGGGCGGCAAATGAGCAGTTCTTC	CASSLDLVGAANEQFF
TRBV6-5	.	TRBJ1-1	many	TGTGCCAGCAGTTCAACTGGAGGACTCAGGGCTGAAGCTTTCTTT	CASSSTGGLRAEAFF
TRBV29-1	TRBD1	TRBJ1-1	.	TGCAGCGGTAGACAGGGATTGGACACTGAAGCTTTCTTT	CSGRQGLDTEAFF
TRBV20-1	TRBD1	TRBJ1-5	few	TGCAGTGCTGACAGGGGAGTTAATCAGCCCCAGCATTTT	CSADRGVNQPQHF
TRBV28	.	TRBJ2-7	few	TGTGCCAGCAGTTTTCCCCCTGGGGTGGGCTACGAGCAGTACTTC	CASSFPPGVGYEQYF
TRBV2	TRBD2	TRBJ2-5	.	TGTGCCAGCAGGGGGACTAGCGGGGTAGAGACCCAGTACTTC	CASRGTSGVETQYF
TRBV19	TRBD1	TRBJ2-1	.	TGTGCCAGCTGGGACAGGGACTACAATGAGCAGTTCTTC	CASWDRDYNEQFF
TRBV11-1	.	TRBJ2-2	.	TGTGCCAGCAGCTTAGAGGGAGGCCTTAACACCGGGGAGCTGTTTTTT	CASSLEGGLNTGELFF
TRBV5-6	.	TRBJ2-5	.	TGTGCCAGCACCTTGGGGAGCCAAGAGACCCAGTACTTC	CASTLGSQETQYF
TRBV10-3	TRBD2	TRBJ2-6	.	TGTGCCATCAGTGAGGGACTAGGATCGGTCTCTGGGGCCAACGTCCTGACTTTC	CAISEGLGSVSGANVLTF
TRBV20-1	TRBD1	TRBJ2-1	.	TGCAGTGCCCAAATACTAGGACAGGGACCCTACAATGAGCAGTTCTTC	CSAQILGQGPYNEQFF
TRBV3-1	TRBD1	TRBJ1-6	once	TGTGCCAGCAGCCCCGTTGGACAGGGAGAGACCTATAATTCACCCCTCCACTTT	CASSPVGQGETYNSPLHF
TRBV7-6	.	TRBJ1-5	.	TGTGCCAGCAGCTCGACAGTGGGCAATCAGCCCCAGCATTTT	CASSSTVGNQPQHF
TRBV7-9	.	TRBJ1-1	.	TGTGCCAGCAGCTTAGGTAAGGGGGGCCGGACTGAAGCTTTCTTT	CASSLGKGGRTEAFF
TRBV28	.	TRBJ2-1	.	TGTGCCAACAGCAACAATGAGCAGTTCTTC	CANSNNEQFF
TRBV20-1	TRBD2	TRBJ2-3	few	TGCAGTGCTAGCTATAGCGGGGGGGCAGATACGCAGTATTTT	CSASYSGGADTQYF
TRBV28	TRBD2	TRBJ2-7	many	TGTGCCAGCAGTTTCTCCTCTTCTCGGCGGGGGACTGAGCAGTACTTC	CASSFSSSRRGTEQYF
TRBV4-3	TRBD1	TRBJ1-6	.	TGCGCCAGCAGCGACAGGGCGGGGGACCTCCACTTT	CASSDRAGDLHF
TRBV28	TRBD1	TRBJ1-2	few	TGTGCCAGCAGCAGGACAGGCCCTGGAGGCTACACCTTC	CASSRTGPGGYTF
TRBV15	.	TRBJ2-1	.	TGTGCCACCAGCAGCCAGGGGAACAATGAGCAGTTCTTC	CATSSQGNNEQFF
TRBV7-9	.	TRBJ2-3	.	TGTGCCAGCAGCCCCCTTGGTCGAGAGACGCAGTATTTT	CASSPLGRETQYF
TRBV7-9	.	TRBJ2-1	.	TGTGCCAGCAGCCCAGAGGGTGATGAGCAGTTCTTC	CASSPEGDEQFF
TRBV12-3/TRBV12-4	TRBD1	TRBJ2-1	few	TGTGCCAGCAGTGAGTGGGACAGGGGCGGGGATGAGCAGTTCTTC	CASSEWDRGGDEQFF
TRBV9	.	TRBJ1-5	.	TGTGCCAGCAGTGAAGGGGGGAGTGGCAATCAGCCCCAGCATTTT	CASSEGGSGNQPQHF
TRBV7-2	TRBD2	TRBJ2-7	many	TGTGCCAGCAGCTCCTGGCCTAGCGGGGACGACGAGCAGTACTTC	CASSSWPSGDDEQYF
TRBV7-2	.	TRBJ2-1	many	TGTGCCAGCAGCTTAGTCGTGGGTGAGCAGTTCTTC	CASSLVVGEQFF
TRBV12-3/TRBV12-4	.	TRBJ2-1	.	TGTGCCAGCAGTAACCCTGGCCGGCGGGCCAATGAGCAGTTCTTC	CASSNPGRRANEQFF
TRBV9	TRBD1	TRBJ2-3	few	TGTGCCAGCAGCGTAGTTGGGGACAGGGCTCCAGATACGCAGTATTTT	CASSVVGDRAPDTQYF
TRBV2	.	TRBJ1-3	.	TGTGCCAGCACGGGACGGCTAAACACCATATATTTT	CASTGRLNTIYF
TRBV13	.	TRBJ1-1	many	TGTGCCAGCAGCTTAGGCCTGGGGTGGGTTGCGAACACTGAAGCTTTCTTT	CASSLGLGWVANTEAFF
TRBV12-3/TRBV12-4	TRBD1	TRBJ1-6	many	TGTGCCAGCAGTTTCTGGACAGGCTGGGATAATTCACCCCTCCACTTT	CASSFWTGWDNSPLHF
TRBV6-6	.	TRBJ2-4	.	TGTGCCAGCAGCACCACTGGACTGAAAAACATTCAGTACTTC	CASSTTGLKNIQYF
TRBV5-4	TRBD2	TRBJ2-2	few	TGTGCCAGCAGCTTGGGGATAGCGGGAGATACCGGGGAGCTGTTTTTT	CASSLGIAGDTGELFF
TRBV30	.	TRBJ2-1	.	TGTGCCTGGATTTATGGAGGACTGGGAAATGAGCAGTTCTTC	CAWIYGGLGNEQFF
TRBV6-2/TRBV6-3	.	TRBJ2-3	.	TGTGCCAGCAGTTACTCGCGGGGGCGACCTCTAGATACGCAGTATTTT	CASSYSRGRPLDTQYF
TRBV6-6	.	TRBJ2-7	.	TGTGCCAGCAGTCACCCTCTGGCCCACGAGCAGTACTTC	CASSHPLAHEQYF
TRBV7-3	.	TRBJ2-3	few	TGTGCCAGCAGACCCGGGCCGCTCGGCACAGATACGCAGTATTTT	CASRPGPLGTDTQYF
TRBV10-2	TRBD2	TRBJ2-3	.	TGCGCCAGCTCCAGCAGCGGGATCATATTAGATACGCAGTATTTT	CASSSSGIILDTQYF
TRBV2	.	TRBJ2-1	.	TGTGCCAGCAGGAGAGACGGTGGGATTGAAAAGCAGTTCTTC	CASRRDGGIEKQFF
TRBV4-1	.	TRBJ2-7	.	TGCGCCAGCAGCCAAGGGGCCCGACCCTACGAGCAGTACTTC	CASSQGARPYEQYF
TRBV7-2	TRBD2	TRBJ2-1	many	TGTGCCAGCAGCTCTGATCTAGCGGGGGCAGTCCATGAGCAGTTCTTC	CASSSDLAGAVHEQFF
TRBV6-1	.	TRBJ2-7	many	TGTGCCAGCAGTTACAGCGCTCGCTACGAGCAGTACTTC	CASSYSARYEQYF
TRBV7-9	TRBD1	TRBJ1-4	many	TGTGCCAGCAGTTTCCCCGGGACAGATAATGAAAAACTGTTTTTT	CASSFPGTDNEKLFF
TRBV28	.	TRBJ2-3	.	TGTGCCAGCAGTTTAGGTCTCACCAGAGGAGATACGCAGTATTTT	CASSLGLTRGDTQYF
TRBV28	.	TRBJ1-5	.	TGTGCCAGCGGGGAGGGATGGAATCAGCCCCAGCATTTT	CASGEGWNQPQHF